This is a list of T cell receptor beta chains from one sample in a study of lymphopenia after photon versus proton radiotherapy. The assay was immunoSEQ multiplex PCR, and TCRdb's table has in-frame clones only and misses some. The sample shows tens of thousands of clones, approximately 80% of them seen only once. This sample comprised peripheral blood, obtained from a patient treated with proton-based radiotherapy. The source is a woman in her sixties or seventies with pancreatic cancer. Each CDR3 is given with its conserved first and last residue. The D gene is left open where the match is weak. Expanded clones are given a class, and other clones once, few, many or no size at all.

CDR3 length: 16
clone size: -
D gene: TRBD1
J gene: TRBJ1-1
V gene: TRBV29-1
CDR3 protein: CSVDVGLDRGNSEAFF
CDR3 DNA: TGCAGCGTTGATGTGGGCCTGGACAGGGGAAACTCTGAAGCTTTCTTT

CDR3 length: 14
clone size: -
D gene: TRBD2
J gene: TRBJ2-1
V gene: TRBV19
CDR3 protein: CASSRLAQYNEQFF
CDR3 DNA: TGTGCCAGTAGTCGACTAGCGCAATACAATGAGCAGTTCTTC

CDR3 length: 13
clone size: -
D gene: -
J gene: TRBJ2-1
V gene: TRBV7-8
CDR3 protein: CASSLAQGNEQFF
CDR3 DNA: TGTGCCAGCAGCTTAGCGCAGGGCAATGAGCAGTTCTTC

CDR3 length: 16
clone size: few
D gene: -
J gene: TRBJ1-5
V gene: TRBV5-4
CDR3 protein: CASSASGDGSNQPQHF
CDR3 DNA: TGTGCCAGCAGCGCATCAGGGGATGGGAGCAATCAGCCCCAGCATTTT

CDR3 length: 14
clone size: -
D gene: TRBD2
J gene: TRBJ2-1
V gene: TRBV2
CDR3 protein: CASSPGLAGNEQFF
CDR3 DNA: TGTGCCAGCTCCCCCGGGCTAGCGGGCAATGAGCAGTTCTTC

CDR3 length: 14
clone size: once
D gene: -
J gene: TRBJ1-2
V gene: TRBV5-4
CDR3 protein: CASSLEGKNYGYTF
CDR3 DNA: TGTGCCAGCAGCTTGGAAGGAAAGAACTATGGCTACACCTTC

CDR3 length: 15
clone size: -
D gene: TRBD1
J gene: TRBJ2-4
V gene: TRBV11-2
CDR3 protein: CASSLQGVVKNIQYF
CDR3 DNA: TGTGCCAGCAGCTTACAGGGGGTTGTCAAAAACATTCAGTACTTC

CDR3 length: 15
clone size: -
D gene: -
J gene: TRBJ1-2
V gene: TRBV19
CDR3 protein: CASRGGRYANYGYTF
CDR3 DNA: TGTGCCAGTAGGGGGGGGAGATACGCTAACTATGGCTACACCTTC

CDR3 length: 13
clone size: -
D gene: -
J gene: TRBJ2-7
V gene: TRBV11-2
CDR3 protein: CASSFVLGAEQYF
CDR3 DNA: TGTGCCAGCAGCTTTGTCCTGGGCGCCGAGCAGTACTTC

CDR3 length: 15
clone size: -
D gene: TRBD2
J gene: TRBJ2-1
V gene: TRBV5-4
CDR3 protein: CASSRTSGSGDEQFF
CDR3 DNA: TGTGCCAGCAGCCGCACTAGCGGGAGTGGAGATGAGCAGTTCTTC

CDR3 length: 12
clone size: -
D gene: -
J gene: TRBJ2-7
V gene: TRBV11-3
CDR3 protein: CASSSQAYEQYF
CDR3 DNA: TGTGCCAGCAGCTCACAGGCATACGAGCAGTACTTC

CDR3 length: 16
clone size: -
D gene: TRBD2
J gene: TRBJ2-1
V gene: TRBV6-5
CDR3 protein: CASSYYSGRADVEQFF
CDR3 DNA: TGTGCCAGCAGTTACTATAGCGGGAGGGCCGACGTTGAGCAGTTCTTC

CDR3 length: 13
clone size: -
D gene: -
J gene: TRBJ1-2
V gene: TRBV5-1
CDR3 protein: CASSLEVRSGYTF
CDR3 DNA: TGCGCCAGCAGCTTAGAGGTCCGGAGTGGCTACACCTTC

CDR3 length: 15
clone size: -
D gene: -
J gene: TRBJ1-1
V gene: TRBV19
CDR3 protein: CASSTPGSMNTEAFF
CDR3 DNA: TGTGCCAGTAGTACCCCGGGCAGTATGAACACTGAAGCTTTCTTT

CDR3 length: 15
clone size: -
D gene: TRBD1
J gene: TRBJ2-5
V gene: TRBV5-1
CDR3 protein: CASSWGQIRQETQYF
CDR3 DNA: TGCGCCAGCAGCTGGGGACAGATAAGACAAGAGACCCAGTACTTC

CDR3 length: 16
clone size: -
D gene: TRBD2
J gene: TRBJ2-4
V gene: TRBV11-3
CDR3 protein: CASSLGLAGGLNIQYF
CDR3 DNA: TGTGCCAGCAGCTTGGGACTAGCGGGAGGTCTAAACATTCAGTACTTC

CDR3 length: 14
clone size: -
D gene: -
J gene: TRBJ1-6
V gene: TRBV28
CDR3 protein: CASSFSTGGSPLHF
CDR3 DNA: TGTGCCAGCAGTTTCTCTACAGGTGGTTCACCCCTCCACTTT

CDR3 length: 13
clone size: -
D gene: TRBD1
J gene: TRBJ1-2
V gene: TRBV28
CDR3 protein: CASSYGQGDGYTF
CDR3 DNA: TGTGCCAGCAGTTATGGACAGGGGGATGGCTACACCTTC

CDR3 length: 16
clone size: -
D gene: TRBD2
J gene: TRBJ2-1
V gene: TRBV18
CDR3 protein: CASSPPRVAGANEQFF
CDR3 DNA: TGTGCCAGCTCACCACCGAGGGTAGCGGGAGCCAATGAGCAGTTCTTC

CDR3 length: 13
clone size: -
D gene: -
J gene: TRBJ2-3
V gene: TRBV5-8
CDR3 protein: CASSLDSTDTQYF
CDR3 DNA: TGTGCCAGCAGCTTGGACAGTACAGATACGCAGTATTTT

CDR3 length: 14
clone size: -
D gene: -
J gene: TRBJ2-6
V gene: TRBV6-1
CDR3 protein: CASSLSSGANVLTF
CDR3 DNA: TGTGCCAGCAGCCTGAGCTCTGGGGCCAACGTCCTGACTTTC

CDR3 length: 14
clone size: -
D gene: -
J gene: TRBJ1-3
V gene: TRBV30
CDR3 protein: CAWSVSGSGNTIYF
CDR3 DNA: TGTGCCTGGAGTGTGTCAGGTTCGGGAAACACCATATATTTT

CDR3 length: 12
clone size: -
D gene: -
J gene: TRBJ2-7
V gene: TRBV28
CDR3 protein: CASSRGAIKLQF
CDR3 DNA: TGTGCCAGCAGCCGAGGGGCTATCAAACTACAATTC

CDR3 length: 12
clone size: -
D gene: -
J gene: TRBJ1-1
V gene: TRBV28
CDR3 protein: CASSAGSAEAFF
CDR3 DNA: TGTGCCAGCAGTGCGGGAAGCGCTGAAGCTTTCTTT

CDR3 length: 13
clone size: few
D gene: -
J gene: TRBJ1-2
V gene: TRBV10-3
CDR3 protein: CAISVGDRNGYTF
CDR3 DNA: TGTGCCATCAGTGTAGGGGATAGGAATGGCTACACCTTC

CDR3 length: 16
clone size: few
D gene: TRBD2
J gene: TRBJ2-1
V gene: TRBV10-3
CDR3 protein: CAISETSGFPYNEQFF
CDR3 DNA: TGTGCCATCAGTGAGACTAGCGGGTTTCCCTACAATGAGCAGTTCTTC

CDR3 length: 15
clone size: -
D gene: -
J gene: TRBJ1-1
V gene: TRBV5-4
CDR3 protein: CASSFLGAPRDEAFF
CDR3 DNA: TGTGCCAGCAGCTTTTTAGGGGCGCCCCGGGACGAAGCTTTCTTT

CDR3 length: 15
clone size: -
D gene: TRBD2
J gene: TRBJ2-1
V gene: TRBV11-3
CDR3 protein: CASSLERLAVDEQFF
CDR3 DNA: TGTGCCAGCAGCTTAGAGCGACTAGCGGTGGATGAGCAGTTCTTC

CDR3 length: 17
clone size: few
D gene: -
J gene: TRBJ1-6
V gene: TRBV19
CDR3 protein: CASSTTVRSSYNSPLHF
CDR3 DNA: TGTGCCAGTAGTACAACAGTTCGGAGCTCCTATAATTCACCCCTCCACTTT

CDR3 length: 15
clone size: -
D gene: TRBD2
J gene: TRBJ2-1
V gene: TRBV19
CDR3 protein: CASSVTSGRYNEQFF
CDR3 DNA: TGTGCCAGTAGCGTGACTAGCGGGAGGTACAATGAGCAGTTCTTC

CDR3 length: 16
clone size: -
D gene: -
J gene: TRBJ2-1
V gene: TRBV27
CDR3 protein: CASSLYGSQGENEQFF
CDR3 DNA: TGTGCCAGCAGTTTATATGGCTCACAGGGTGAAAATGAGCAGTTCTTC

CDR3 length: 15
clone size: -
D gene: -
J gene: TRBJ2-5
V gene: TRBV11-1
CDR3 protein: CASSFQTGGSGEQYF
CDR3 DNA: TGTGCCAGCAGCTTCCAGACCGGGGGTTCGGGTGAGCAGTACTTC

CDR3 length: 15
clone size: -
D gene: TRBD1
J gene: TRBJ1-5
V gene: TRBV6-1
CDR3 protein: CASSEGTGGNQPQHF
CDR3 DNA: TGTGCCAGCAGTGAAGGGACAGGGGGGAATCAGCCCCAGCATTTT

CDR3 length: 15
clone size: -
D gene: TRBD1
J gene: TRBJ1-1
V gene: TRBV7-3
CDR3 protein: CASSLLDRGVTEAFF
CDR3 DNA: TGTGCCAGCAGCTTATTGGACAGGGGTGTCACTGAAGCTTTCTTT

CDR3 length: 16
clone size: -
D gene: TRBD1
J gene: TRBJ1-5
V gene: TRBV2
CDR3 protein: CASSEGQGYSNQPQHF
CDR3 DNA: TGTGCCAGCAGTGAGGGACAGGGTTATAGCAATCAGCCCCAGCATTTT

CDR3 length: 15
clone size: -
D gene: -
J gene: TRBJ2-3
V gene: TRBV19
CDR3 protein: CASSIVPGVTDTQYF
CDR3 DNA: TGTGCCAGTAGTATAGTTCCGGGAGTCACAGATACGCAGTATTTT

CDR3 length: 14
clone size: -
D gene: -
J gene: TRBJ1-1
V gene: TRBV16
CDR3 protein: CASSQSGGNTEAFF
CDR3 DNA: TGTGCCAGCAGCCAATCTGGTGGGAACACTGAAGCTTTCTTT

CDR3 length: 15
clone size: -
D gene: -
J gene: TRBJ2-5
V gene: TRBV7-2
CDR3 protein: CASSLERTEGETQYF
CDR3 DNA: TGTGCCAGCAGCTTAGAGAGGACAGAGGGAGAGACCCAGTACTTC

CDR3 length: 13
clone size: few
D gene: -
J gene: TRBJ2-5
V gene: TRBV6-6
CDR3 protein: CASSYGGAETQYF
CDR3 DNA: TGTGCCAGCAGTTACGGGGGGGCAGAGACCCAGTACTTC